There are a few counts of the clone carrying this T cell receptor beta chain. Its antigen is unknown. This entry belongs to a study of identical twins. General study findings and limits: Invariant populations such as MAIT and iNKT cells could partly muddle zero-insertion analyses.

V lost 3 bases and J lost 0; bases outside the gene matches: 9. This CDR3 has 18 residues. Germline values: CDR1 SGHTA, CDR2 FQGNSA. TCRdb ran MiXCR on the 5' RACE reads and lists one entry per CDR3 protein. The sample records roughly 1.6 million distinct CDR3 sequences, about 30% being singletons. The source of this sequence is a newborn girl in good health. Sequenced input: cord blood. V is TRBV7-2 and J is TRBJ2-3, with TRBD2 matching over 10 bases. The CDR3 sequence is CASSLSILAGSSTDTQYF. CDR3 nucleotide sequence: TGTGCCAGCAGCTTGAGTATACTAGCGGGATCTAGCACAGATACGCAGTATTTT.